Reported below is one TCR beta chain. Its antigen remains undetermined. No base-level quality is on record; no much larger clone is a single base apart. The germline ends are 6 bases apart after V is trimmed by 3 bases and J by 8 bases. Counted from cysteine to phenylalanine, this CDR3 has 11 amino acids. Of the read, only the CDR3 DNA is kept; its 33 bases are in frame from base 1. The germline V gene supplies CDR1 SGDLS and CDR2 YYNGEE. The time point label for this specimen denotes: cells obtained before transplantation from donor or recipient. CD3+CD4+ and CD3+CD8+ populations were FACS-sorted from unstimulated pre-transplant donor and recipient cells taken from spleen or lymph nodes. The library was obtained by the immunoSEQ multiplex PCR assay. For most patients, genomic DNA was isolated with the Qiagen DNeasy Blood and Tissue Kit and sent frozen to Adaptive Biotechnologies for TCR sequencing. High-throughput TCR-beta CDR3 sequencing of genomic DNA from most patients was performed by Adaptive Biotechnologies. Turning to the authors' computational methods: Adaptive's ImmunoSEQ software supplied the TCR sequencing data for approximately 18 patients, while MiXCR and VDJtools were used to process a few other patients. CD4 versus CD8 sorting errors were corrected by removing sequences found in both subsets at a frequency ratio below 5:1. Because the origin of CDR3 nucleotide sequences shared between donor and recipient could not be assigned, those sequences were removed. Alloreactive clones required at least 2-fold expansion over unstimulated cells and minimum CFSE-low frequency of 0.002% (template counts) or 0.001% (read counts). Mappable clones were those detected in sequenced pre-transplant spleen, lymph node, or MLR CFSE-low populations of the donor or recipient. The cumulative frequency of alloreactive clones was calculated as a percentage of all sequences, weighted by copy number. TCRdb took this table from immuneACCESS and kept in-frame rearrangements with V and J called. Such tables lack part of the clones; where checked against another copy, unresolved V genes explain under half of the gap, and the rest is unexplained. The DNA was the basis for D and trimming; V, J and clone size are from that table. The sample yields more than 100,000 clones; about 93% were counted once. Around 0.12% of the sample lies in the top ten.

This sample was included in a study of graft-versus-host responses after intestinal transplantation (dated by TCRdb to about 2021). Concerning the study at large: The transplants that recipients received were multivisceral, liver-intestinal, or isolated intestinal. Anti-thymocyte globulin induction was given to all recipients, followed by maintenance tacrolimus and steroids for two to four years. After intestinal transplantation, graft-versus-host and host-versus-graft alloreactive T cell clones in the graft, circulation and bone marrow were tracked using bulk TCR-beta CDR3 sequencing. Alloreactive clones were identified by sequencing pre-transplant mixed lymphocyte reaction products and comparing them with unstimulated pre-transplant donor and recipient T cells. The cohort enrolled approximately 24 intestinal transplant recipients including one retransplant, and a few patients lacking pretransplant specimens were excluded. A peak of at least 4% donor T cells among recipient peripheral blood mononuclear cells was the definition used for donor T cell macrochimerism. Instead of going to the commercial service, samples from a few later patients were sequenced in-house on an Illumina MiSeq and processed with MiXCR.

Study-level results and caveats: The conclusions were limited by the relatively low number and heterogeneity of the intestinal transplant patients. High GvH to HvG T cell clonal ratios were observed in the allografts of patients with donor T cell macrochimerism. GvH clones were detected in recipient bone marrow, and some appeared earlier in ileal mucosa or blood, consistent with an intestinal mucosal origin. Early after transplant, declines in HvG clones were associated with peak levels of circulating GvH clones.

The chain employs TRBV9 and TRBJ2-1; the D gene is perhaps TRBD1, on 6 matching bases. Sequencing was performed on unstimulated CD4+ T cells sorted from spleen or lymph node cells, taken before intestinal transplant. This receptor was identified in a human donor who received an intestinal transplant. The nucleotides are TGTGCCAGCAGCGAGGGGGATGAGCAGTTCTTC. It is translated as CASSEGDEQFF.